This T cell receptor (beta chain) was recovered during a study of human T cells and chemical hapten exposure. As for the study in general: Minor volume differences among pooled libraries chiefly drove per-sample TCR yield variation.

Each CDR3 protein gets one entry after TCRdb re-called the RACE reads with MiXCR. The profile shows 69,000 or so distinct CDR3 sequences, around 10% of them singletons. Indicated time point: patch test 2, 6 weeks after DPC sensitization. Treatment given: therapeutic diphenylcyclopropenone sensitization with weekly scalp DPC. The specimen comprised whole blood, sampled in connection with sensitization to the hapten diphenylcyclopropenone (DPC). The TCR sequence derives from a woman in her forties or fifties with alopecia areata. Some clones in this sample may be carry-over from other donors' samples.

CDR3 nucleotide sequence: TGTGCCAGCAGTGGCGGGAGCCTTTCCTACAATGAGCAGTTCTTC. Its translation is CASSGGSLSYNEQFF. V is TRBV2 and J is TRBJ2-1; 7 bases map to TRBD2. The germline CDR1 and CDR2 sequences are SNHLY and FYNNEI. Trimming at V came to 4 bases and at J to 1 base, leaving 4 bases not matched to a gene. This CDR3 is 15 amino acids long.